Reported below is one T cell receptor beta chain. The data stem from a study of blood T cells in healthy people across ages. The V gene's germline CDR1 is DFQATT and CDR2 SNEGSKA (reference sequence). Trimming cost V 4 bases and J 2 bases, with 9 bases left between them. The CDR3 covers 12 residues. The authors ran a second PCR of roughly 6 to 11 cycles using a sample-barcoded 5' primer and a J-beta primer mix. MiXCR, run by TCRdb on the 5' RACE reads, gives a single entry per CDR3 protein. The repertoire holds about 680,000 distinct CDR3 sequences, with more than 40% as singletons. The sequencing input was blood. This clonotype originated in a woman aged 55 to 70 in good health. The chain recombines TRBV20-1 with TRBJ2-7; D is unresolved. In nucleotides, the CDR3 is TGCAGTGCTACCCTCGAGACCTACGAGCAGTACTTC. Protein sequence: CSATLETYEQYF.